A single sample is the source of the 28 T cell receptor beta chains below, sequenced in a study of T cells in Graves' hyperthyroidism and ophthalmopathy. Amplified TCR beta CDR3 regions derived from RNA transcripts. TCR CDR3 underwent first-round RT-PCR with the HTBI primer set. Using its own MiXCR run on the multiplex PCR reads, TCRdb lists one record per CDR3 protein. The table lists roughly 700,000 distinct CDR3 sequences, around 13% of them singletons. Sequences were obtained from blood. The receptor set was obtained from a woman aged 18 to 35 with Graves' hyperthyroidism.

This clonotype has a count of ten or more. The rearrangement joins TRBV20-1 to TRBJ1-6; no reliable D call. Trimming stripped 5 bases from V and 0 bases from J, with 8 bases between. The CDR3 consists of 14 residues. Germline V gives CDR1 DFQATT, CDR2 SNEGSKA (reference sequence). This CDR3 is CSAAASSYNSPLHF. CDR3 nucleotide sequence: TGCAGTGCTGCGGCGAGCTCCTATAATTCACCCCTCCACTTT.

In this sample, this clonotype turned up many times. The chain recombines TRBV7-3 with TRBJ2-3; D tentatively reads TRBD1 or TRBD2 (5 bases each). The CDR3 sequence is 16 residues long. Trimming stripped 2 bases from V and 6 bases from J, with 18 bases between. Germline-derived CDR1 and CDR2 are SGHTA and FQGTGA. CDR3 sequence reads: CASSLGGYGRTDTQYF. The CDR3, as DNA: TGTGCCAGCAGCTTAGGGGGTTATGGGCGTACGGATACGCAGTATTTT.

This clonotype was observed many times. V and J are TRBV20-1 and TRBJ2-1; maybe TRBD2 (5 bases). Deletions cut 6 bases from V and 1 base from J, with 16 bases between. The germline CDR1 and CDR2 sequences are DFQATT and SNEGSKA (reference sequence). CDR3 length: 15 residues. In nucleotides, the CDR3 is TGCAGTGCCGAGACGACGAGCGGATCCTACAATGAGCAGTTCTTC. Translation: CSAETTSGSYNEQFF.

This clonotype was picked up many times. The chain links TRBV5-1 to TRBJ2-3; 7 nucleotides line up with TRBD1. Germline V gene lookup returns CDR1 SGHRS and CDR2 YFSETQ. The V and J ends lost 4 bases and 6 bases, in that order; junction bases with no gene match: 17. The CDR3 runs to 17 residues. Here the CDR3 reads CASSKTLRGTVGDTQYF. CDR3 DNA: TGCGCCAGCAGCAAAACCTTACGAGGGACAGTTGGGGATACGCAGTATTTT.

The V call is TRBV9, the J call TRBJ2-5, with D possibly TRBD1 on 5 matching bases. CDR3 length: 11 amino acids. Trimming stripped 3 bases from V and 8 bases from J, with 8 bases between. Germline V gives CDR1 SGDLS, CDR2 YYNGEE. The CDR3 coding sequence is TGTGCCAGCAGCGCAGACAGTACCCAGTACTTC. It specifies CASSADSTQYF. Looking up the rest from reference TRBV9 and TRBJ2-5 gives the full variable domain: DSGVTQTPKHLITATGQRVTLRCSPRSGDLSVYWYQQSLDQGLQFLIQYYNGEERAKGNILERFSAQQFPDLHSELNLSSLELGDSALYFCASSADSTQYFGPGTRLLVL.

The genes are TRBV2 and TRBJ2-1; possible D gene TRBD2, 6 bases. Trimming pared 8 bases from V and 8 bases from J, leaving 16 bases between. This CDR3 has 13 amino acids. Germline V CDR1 and CDR2: SNHLY, FYNNEI. The CDR3 region is CASGTSGVHEQFF. The CDR3, as DNA: TGTGCCAGCGGGACTTCCGGGGTCCATGAGCAGTTCTTC.

This clonotype occurred a few times. The J gene is TRBJ1-5, the V gene TRBV7-9; D unclear. Trimming stripped 2 bases from V and 2 bases from J, with 13 bases between. The CDR3 loop spans 16 amino acids. In germline, CDR1 is SEHNR, CDR2 FQNEAQ (reference sequence). The CDR3 DNA reads as TGTGCCAGCAGCTTAAACATTCCTGGGGGCAATCAGCCCCAGCATTTT. Protein: CASSLNIPGGNQPQHF.

This clonotype was recorded at least ten times. The V gene is TRBV20-1, the J gene TRBJ1-2; D call uncertain. The CDR3 consists of 12 residues. Germline assignment: CDR1 DFQATT and CDR2 SNEGSKA (reference sequence). Between the trimmed V and J ends, which lost 1 base and 2 bases, there was a span of 5 bases. The CDR3 loop reads CSARVGNYGYTF. The CDR3 DNA reads TGCAGTGCTAGAGTGGGGAACTATGGCTACACCTTC.

This clonotype was detected many times. The chain recombines TRBV12-3 or TRBV12-4 with TRBJ2-5; weak D call: TRBD1 (5 bases). Trimming cost V 3 bases and J 2 bases, with 16 bases left between them. This CDR3 region has 16 residues. This chain's CDR3 is CASSFKRGLEQETQYF. The CDR3 DNA follows: TGTGCCAGCAGTTTTAAAAGGGGTCTCGAGCAAGAGACCCAGTACTTC.

This clonotype was detected many times. The chain carries TRBV11-2 and TRBJ2-2; TRBD1 is a possible D gene (6 bases). The CDR3 has 14 residues. Trimming took off 1 base at V and 4 bases at J, with 7 bases between the two ends. Germline V gene data show CDR1 as SGHAT and CDR2 as FQNNGV. The CDR3 loop is CASSLAGATGELFF. Here the CDR3 DNA reads TGTGCCAGCAGCTTAGCAGGGGCCACCGGGGAGCTGTTTTTT.

A word on this clonotype: One base away lies a much larger clone, so this may be a sequencing read error. The chain links TRBV6-5 to TRBJ1-1; D is unresolved. This CDR3 is 13 amino acids long. Germline values: CDR1 MNHEY, CDR2 SVGAGI. The CDR3 is CASSHSVQTEAFF. The CDR3 bases are TGTGCCAGCAGTCACTCGGTTCAAACAGAAGCTTTCTTT.

This chain connects TRBV10-2 to TRBJ2-5; 8 bases line up with TRBD2. J lost 4 bases, V lost 4 bases, and 5 bases had no gene match. This CDR3 comprises 14 residues. The germline CDR1 and CDR2 sequences are WSHSY and SAAADI. The DNA of the CDR3 is TGCGCCAGCAGTGCTGGGACTAGAGGAGAGACCCAGTACTTC. Its translation: CASSAGTRGETQYF.

This clonotype was seen more than once but under ten times. V usage is TRBV7-9 and J usage is TRBJ2-5, with 8 bases fitting TRBD1. Germline V gives CDR1 SEHNR, CDR2 FQNEAQ (reference sequence). Trimming removed 5 bases from V and 0 bases from J; junction bases left unmatched: 11. The CDR3 is 17 amino acids. CDR3 DNA: TGTGCCAGCAGCACCGGACAGGGAGGTCCCCACCAAGAGACCCAGTACTTC. It specifies CASSTGQGGPHQETQYF.

This chain uses TRBV29-1 with TRBJ1-1, with a possible D match to TRBD1 (5 bases). The germline V gene has CDR1 SQVTM and CDR2 ANQGSEA. V lost 8 bases and J 0 bases, leaving 13 bases between the germline ends. The CDR3 loop spans 13 amino acids. Here the CDR3 reads CSIRQSLNTEAFF. The CDR3 DNA reads TGCAGCATAAGACAGAGCCTGAACACTGAAGCTTTCTTT.

This clonotype appeared many times. The V and J genes are TRBV19 and TRBJ2-7; TRBD1 might be the D (6 bases). Germline lookup yields CDR1 LNHDA and CDR2 SQIVND (reference sequence). The CDR3 is 14 amino acids. V lost 3 bases, J lost 6 bases, and 15 bases lay in between. CDR3 region: CASSIGGQLGEQYF. DNA of the CDR3: TGTGCCAGTAGTATTGGGGGCCAACTTGGCGAGCAGTACTTC.

Many counts were recorded for this clonotype. V usage is TRBV7-2 and J usage is TRBJ2-3; 9 bases align to TRBD2. Germline V lookup: CDR1 SGHTA, CDR2 FQGNSA. The CDR3 length is 14 residues. The junction had 6 bases not matched to a gene; V was cut back by 5 bases and J by 6 bases. CDR3 sequence: CASSGSGRSDTQYF. CDR3 DNA: TGTGCCAGCAGCGGTAGCGGGAGAAGCGATACGCAGTATTTT.

This clonotype was seen many times. The J gene is TRBJ2-7, the V gene TRBV25-1; TRBD1 aligns across 10 bases. The J segment lost 0 bases and the V segment lost 4 bases, leaving 3 bases of the junction unmatched. This CDR3 is built from 15 residues. CDR1 is MGHDK, CDR2 SYGVNS, per germline. The CDR3 is CASSGDRGSSYEQYF. CDR3 coding DNA: TGTGCCAGCAGTGGGGACAGGGGCTCCTCCTACGAGCAGTACTTC.

The chain is built from TRBV4-1 and TRBJ2-5; D not resolved. The length of the CDR3 is 17 residues. Germline V lookup: CDR1 MGHRA, CDR2 YSYEKL. Trimming stripped 4 bases from V and 1 base from J, with 19 bases between. In nucleotides, the CDR3 is TGCGCCAGCAGCCTCCCCATCAGACACAGAGCCCAAGAGACCCAGTACTTC. Translation gives CASSLPIRHRAQETQYF.

This clonotype was observed at least ten times. This chain joins TRBV11-2 and TRBJ2-1, with D perhaps matching TRBD1 (6 bases). Germline V gene sequence: CDR1 SGHAT, CDR2 FQNNGV. V was pared by 3 bases and J by 5 bases, with 8 bases between. The CDR3 is 13 residues long. The CDR3 sequence is CASSFGTHNEQFF. The CDR3 DNA reads TGTGCCAGCAGCTTTGGGACACACAATGAGCAGTTCTTC.

This clonotype was found once. The chain recombines TRBV25-1 with TRBJ1-6, with a possible D match to TRBD1 (6 bases). Per the germline V gene, CDR1 is MGHDK and CDR2 is SYGVNS. V was clipped by 6 bases and J by 5 bases, with 14 bases between them. The CDR3 length is 15 residues. CDR3 sequence reads: CASRGQPGNNSPLHF. In DNA, the CDR3 is TGTGCCAGCAGAGGACAGCCGGGGAATAATTCACCCCTCCACTTT.

This clonotype was observed many times. The chain has TRBV20-1 and TRBJ2-7; perhaps TRBD2 as D (6 bases). CDR3 length: 13 amino acids. CDR1 is DFQATT, CDR2 SNEGSKA, per germline (reference sequence). V dropped 1 base and J dropped 4 bases, with 11 bases sitting between them. Here the CDR3 DNA reads TGCAGTGCTAGAGTTAGCGGAAGTTACGAGCAGTACTTC. Residues: CSARVSGSYEQYF.

This clonotype was counted between two and nine times. This chain joins TRBV7-9 and TRBJ2-3; 12 bases are shared with TRBD2. This CDR3 region has 19 residues. Germline CDR1 and CDR2: SEHNR and FQNEAQ (reference sequence). J lost 2 bases, V lost 5 bases, and 14 bases had no gene match. Here the CDR3 reads CASSPPRLAGGLDTDTQYF. The CDR3, as DNA: TGTGCCAGCAGCCCCCCTCGGCTAGCGGGAGGGTTAGACACAGATACGCAGTATTTT.

This clonotype was seen at least ten times. J is TRBJ2-3 and V is TRBV30, with D unclear. Germline-derived CDR1 and CDR2 are GTSNPN and SVGIG (reference sequence). CDR3 length: 12 residues. V lost 3 bases and J 7 bases, leaving 11 bases between the germline ends. CDR3 coding DNA: TGTGCCTGGAGCCCAGTCCTTAATACGCAGTATTTT. Translating gives CAWSPVLNTQYF.

This clonotype showed up many times. One end of the junction varies from germline; a read error may be responsible. The chain recombines TRBV12-3 or TRBV12-4 with TRBJ1-5; a weak D match, TRBD1 (5 bases). This CDR3 contains 13 residues. In DNA, the CDR3 is TGTGCCAGCAGCTTAGGAAGGGGTCAGCCCCAGCATTTT. Translated: CASSLGRGQPQHF.

CDR3 DNA sequence: TGTGCCAGCAGCGTAGCGGTAGGATACAATGAGCAGTTCTTC. Encoded protein: CASSVAVGYNEQFF. The chain joins TRBV9 to TRBJ2-1; D unresolved. V was cut by 0 bases and J by 4 bases, with 8 bases left in between. Germline CDR1 and CDR2: SGDLS and YYNGEE. The CDR3 has 14 residues.

About this clonotype itself: This may stem from a read error, because a much larger clone lies one nucleotide away. The V call is TRBV4-1, the J call TRBJ1-1, with D perhaps TRBD1 (6 bases). The CDR3 length is 14 residues. Germline assignment: CDR1 MGHRA and CDR2 YSYEKL. In nucleotides, the CDR3 is TGCACCAGCAGCCAAGGGGGGCCCAACACTGAAGCTTTCTTT. It is translated as CTSSQGGPNTEAFF.

The chain has TRBV12-3 or TRBV12-4 and TRBJ1-3, with a possible D match to TRBD1 (6 bases). CDR3 length: 16 residues. V shed 6 bases and J shed 3 bases, with 18 bases lying between them. The CDR3 loop is CASRNPWTVRGNTIYF. Written as DNA, the CDR3 is TGTGCCAGCAGGAACCCCTGGACAGTTCGTGGAAACACCATATATTTT.

The chain carries TRBV7-9 and TRBJ2-1; the D is unclear. Germline V CDR1 and CDR2: SEHNR, FQNEAQ (reference sequence). The CDR3 totals 15 residues. The V and J ends lost 1 base and 6 bases respectively, with 13 bases between them. The CDR3 reads CASSLGPITFNEQFF. CDR3 sequence (DNA): TGTGCCAGCAGCTTAGGTCCCATAACCTTCAATGAGCAGTTCTTC.